These T cell receptor beta chains were read from a single sample in a study of T cell responses to AZD1222 COVID-19 vaccine. The method was immunoSEQ multiplex PCR; TCRdb's version includes in-frame clones alone and lacks a portion of them. This table holds 100,000 to 150,000 clones, around 89% found once. The sample was peripheral blood, taken on day 0 of AZD1222 vaccination. Every receptor here comes from an adult in good health. CDR3s include the opening cysteine and the closing phenylalanine or tryptophan. Each record gives: clone size, J gene, D gene, V gene, CDR3 protein, CDR3 DNA. D genes are given only for firm matches. For some rows the clone size is stated as once, few or many, or as a class when expanded; others skip it.

>NA|TRBJ2-6|NA|TRBV15
CATSRAPTLSGANVLTF
TGTGCCACCAGCAGAGCTCCGACCTTGTCTGGGGCCAACGTCCTGACTTTC
>NA|TRBJ2-2|TRBD1|TRBV19
CASKRGQANTGELFF
TGTGCCAGTAAGAGGGGACAGGCAAACACCGGGGAGCTGTTTTTT
>NA|TRBJ2-3|NA|TRBV29-1
CSASPSSTDTQYF
TGCAGCGCGTCTCCGAGTAGCACAGATACGCAGTATTTT
>NA|TRBJ2-1|NA|TRBV30
CAWSARVLEQFF
TGTGCCTGGAGTGCTCGAGTGCTTGAGCAGTTCTTC
>NA|TRBJ1-1|NA|TRBV18
CASSPSHAGVQGTNTEAFF
TGTGCCAGCTCACCATCCCACGCGGGGGTACAGGGTACGAACACTGAAGCTTTCTTT
>NA|TRBJ1-4|NA|TRBV30
CAWSVRGGPEKLFF
TGTGCCTGGAGTGTACGCGGGGGGCCCGAAAAACTGTTTTTT
>NA|TRBJ2-1|TRBD1|TRBV18
CASSPEGAAYNEQFF
TGTGCCAGCTCACCAGAGGGGGCGGCCTACAATGAGCAGTTCTTC
>NA|TRBJ2-1|TRBD1|TRBV28
CASSPTGTASYNEQFF
TGTGCCAGCAGCCCGACCGGGACAGCATCCTACAATGAGCAGTTCTTC
>NA|TRBJ1-5|NA|TRBV19
CASSMGGGNSNQPQHF
TGTGCCAGTAGTATGGGAGGGGGGAATAGCAATCAGCCCCAGCATTTT
>NA|TRBJ1-5|NA|TRBV6-6
CASSTGIGPRQPQHF
TGTGCCAGCAGCACCGGGATCGGCCCCAGGCAGCCCCAGCATTTT
>NA|TRBJ2-3|NA|TRBV12-3/TRBV12-4
CASIGADTQYF
TGTGCCAGCATCGGGGCAGATACGCAGTATTTT
>once|TRBJ2-3|NA|TRBV2
CASRQYLGRGVGDTQYF
TGTGCCAGCAGGCAATACCTAGGACGAGGGGTTGGAGATACGCAGTATTTT
>NA|TRBJ1-5|NA|TRBV7-2
CASSGRGGGQPQHF
TGTGCCAGCAGCGGAAGGGGAGGCGGTCAGCCCCAGCATTTT
>NA|TRBJ2-5|TRBD2|TRBV18
CASSNLAGVETQYF
TGTGCCAGCTCAAATCTAGCGGGAGTAGAGACCCAGTACTTC
>NA|TRBJ1-5|NA|TRBV30
CAWRWRDSNQPQHF
TGTGCCTGGAGGTGGAGGGATAGCAATCAGCCCCAGCATTTT
>once|TRBJ2-2|NA|TRBV5-1
CASSPDWNTGELFF
TGCGCCAGCAGCCCGGACTGGAACACCGGGGAGCTGTTTTTT
>NA|TRBJ2-5|NA|TRBV11-3
CASSLGREEETQYF
TGTGCCAGCAGCCTGGGTCGGGAAGAAGAGACCCAGTACTTC
>NA|TRBJ1-2|NA|TRBV5-4
CASSFMAAGGYTF
TGTGCCAGCAGCTTTATGGCAGCCGGCGGCTACACCTTC
>NA|TRBJ2-7|NA|TRBV7-2
CASSPAWDTIYEQYF
TGTGCCAGCAGCCCCGCATGGGACACAATCTACGAGCAGTACTTC
>NA|TRBJ2-6|TRBD1|TRBV18
CASSWYGTGTGANVLTF
TGTGCCAGCTCATGGTACGGGACAGGGACTGGGGCCAACGTCCTGACTTTC
>NA|TRBJ2-4|NA|TRBV28
CASSLWRGIAKNIQYF
TGTGCCAGCAGTTTATGGAGAGGGATTGCCAAAAACATTCAGTACTTC
>NA|TRBJ1-6|NA|TRBV9
CASSETITGSGDSPLHF
TGTGCCAGCAGCGAGACGATAACAGGGTCTGGTGATTCACCCCTCCACTTT
>NA|TRBJ2-3|NA|TRBV4-3
CASSQEGANTQYF
TGCGCCAGCAGCCAAGAGGGGGCGAATACGCAGTATTTT
>NA|TRBJ1-1|NA|TRBV28
CASSRDQNTEAFF
TGTGCCAGCAGTCGTGATCAGAACACTGAAGCTTTCTTT
>NA|TRBJ1-4|TRBD1|TRBV6-1
CASSEGQGERFEKLFF
TGTGCCAGCAGTGAGGGACAGGGTGAACGATTCGAAAAACTGTTTTTT
>NA|TRBJ2-1|NA|TRBV9
CASSPTFGIGAANEQFF
TGTGCCAGCAGCCCCACCTTCGGGATAGGGGCCGCCAATGAGCAGTTCTTC
>NA|TRBJ1-5|NA|TRBV5-6
CASSLGAEGWQPQHF
TGTGCCAGCAGCTTGGGGGCGGAGGGCTGGCAGCCCCAGCATTTT
>NA|TRBJ1-3|NA|TRBV27
CASSSRRTDGNTIYF
TGTGCCAGCAGTTCGAGACGGACAGATGGAAACACCATATATTTT
>NA|TRBJ2-3|NA|TRBV5-6
CASSDAGGRTDTQYF
TGTGCCAGCAGCGATGCTGGGGGGCGCACAGATACGCAGTATTTT
>NA|TRBJ2-7|NA|TRBV7-9
CASSLPLGSFYEQYF
TGTGCCAGCAGCTTACCCCTCGGGTCCTTCTACGAGCAGTACTTC
>NA|TRBJ1-3|TRBD1|TRBV7-8
CASSLAWTGRSGNTIYF
TGTGCCAGCAGCTTAGCGTGGACAGGACGCTCTGGAAACACCATATATTTT
>once|TRBJ2-5|NA|TRBV27
CASSAGTALGETQYF
TGTGCCAGCAGTGCGGGGACGGCTCTGGGGGAGACCCAGTACTTC
>NA|TRBJ2-5|NA|TRBV10-1
CASSESPEGAGETQYF
TGCGCCAGCAGTGAGTCCCCGGAGGGAGCCGGGGAGACCCAGTACTTC
>NA|TRBJ1-5|NA|TRBV29-1
CSVAERSNQPQHF
TGCAGCGTTGCCGAAAGGAGCAATCAGCCCCAGCATTTT
>NA|TRBJ2-1|NA|TRBV5-1
CATATLDQYNEQFF
TGCGCCACCGCGACCCTGGACCAATACAATGAGCAGTTCTTC
>NA|TRBJ2-3|NA|TRBV4-3
CASSQGRGLDTQYF
TGCGCCAGCAGCCAAGGGAGGGGACTAGATACGCAGTATTTT
>NA|TRBJ1-5|TRBD1|TRBV28
CASSIPGQPSNQPQHF
TGTGCCAGCAGTATTCCGGGACAGCCTAGCAATCAGCCCCAGCATTTT
>once|TRBJ1-6|NA|TRBV14
CASSQVPGASPLHF
TGTGCCAGCAGCCAAGTGCCAGGGGCTTCACCCCTCCACTTT
>NA|TRBJ1-4|TRBD1|TRBV5-5
CASTMLPGTGNEKLFF
TGTGCCAGCACCATGCTACCCGGGACAGGCAATGAAAAACTGTTTTTT
>NA|TRBJ2-7|NA|TRBV20-1
CSEGRGDEQYF
TGCAGTGAGGGCAGGGGCGACGAGCAGTACTTC
>NA|TRBJ1-1|TRBD1|TRBV16
CASSHRGQGTEAFF
TGTGCCAGCAGCCACAGGGGGCAGGGCACTGAAGCTTTCTTT
>NA|TRBJ1-3|NA|TRBV12-3/TRBV12-4
CASYQGARNTIYF
TGTGCCAGCTATCAGGGAGCGAGAAACACCATATATTTT
>few|TRBJ1-4|NA|TRBV4-3
CASSQAAGRGEKLFF
TGCGCCAGCAGCCAAGCAGCAGGGCGAGGAGAAAAACTGTTTTTT
>NA|TRBJ1-4|NA|TRBV30
CAWSAVRNEKLFF
TGTGCCTGGAGTGCGGTGAGAAATGAAAAACTGTTTTTT
>NA|TRBJ1-5|NA|TRBV19
CASSRDGGRNSNQPQHF
TGTGCCAGTAGTAGAGACGGCGGACGCAATAGCAATCAGCCCCAGCATTTT
>NA|TRBJ1-2|NA|TRBV30
CAWSVNRRSNYGYTF
TGTGCCTGGAGTGTAAATCGGAGATCAAACTATGGCTACACCTTC
>NA|TRBJ2-7|NA|TRBV2
CAGAPPGRRGQYF
TGTGCCGGAGCCCCACCCGGCCGACGCGGGCAGTACTTC
>NA|TRBJ1-2|NA|TRBV9
CASSVEQGPYGYTF
TGTGCCAGCAGCGTAGAACAGGGCCCCTATGGCTACACCTTC
>NA|TRBJ2-7|NA|TRBV7-9
CASSSQGESSYEQYF
TGTGCCAGCAGCTCACAGGGCGAAAGCTCCTACGAGCAGTACTTC
>NA|TRBJ2-2|NA|TRBV7-2
CASSPTSNTGELFF
TGTGCCAGCAGCCCCACATCTAACACCGGGGAGCTGTTTTTT
>NA|TRBJ1-2|NA|TRBV10-3
CAIAGGAFGYTF
TGTGCCATCGCCGGTGGGGCGTTTGGCTACACCTTC
>NA|TRBJ2-5|TRBD1|TRBV5-4
CASRTQGQETQYF
TGTGCCAGCCGAACACAGGGGCAAGAGACCCAGTACTTC
>NA|TRBJ2-3|TRBD1|TRBV7-3
CASSLYDRGFGTQYF
TGTGCCAGCAGCTTATACGACAGGGGGTTTGGTACGCAGTATTTT
>NA|TRBJ1-4|NA|TRBV5-1
CASSPGGAERKLFF
TGCGCCAGCAGCCCCGGTGGGGCAGAACGGAAACTGTTTTTT
>NA|TRBJ2-7|TRBD2|TRBV28
CASGQPSGLPYEQYF
TGTGCCAGCGGGCAACCTAGCGGGCTACCCTACGAGCAGTACTTC
>NA|TRBJ2-4|NA|TRBV19
CASSMFQSRKNIQYF
TGTGCCAGTAGTATGTTCCAGTCGCGAAAAAACATTCAGTACTTC
>NA|TRBJ2-7|NA|TRBV5-1
CASSDQGSSYEQYF
TGCGCCAGCAGCGACCAGGGGAGCTCCTACGAGCAGTACTTC
>NA|TRBJ1-5|NA|TRBV6-2/TRBV6-3
CASSYNLQYPGAGQPQHF
TGTGCCAGCAGTTACAATCTCCAGTATCCTGGGGCGGGTCAGCCCCAGCATTTT
>NA|TRBJ2-4|TRBD2|TRBV10-2
CASMMGGEGNIQYF
TGCGCCAGCATGATGGGGGGGGAGGGGAACATTCAGTACTTC